These T cell receptor beta chains were read from a single sample in a study of shared clonotypes between healthy human individuals. Assay: immunoSEQ multiplex PCR; the TCRdb copy retains only in-frame clones and omits some. This sample has nearly 1 million clones, with around 80% found just once. The sample consisted of memory CD4+ T cells sorted from blood. The receptors derive from a man younger than 35 in good health. Each CDR3 is given with its conserved first and last residue. A D gene is named only where the DNA matches it firmly.

TRBJ2-7,TRBV5-6,-,CASSPGTASSYEQYF
TRBJ1-4,TRBV19,-,CASSREGNTEEKLFF
TRBJ1-3,TRBV18,-,CASSPAISSGNTIYF
TRBJ1-4,TRBV6-1,-,CASSRADKEKLFF
TRBJ1-5,TRBV18,-,CASSPTRDQPQHF
TRBJ2-7,TRBV2,-,CASSEAPRGAYEQYF
TRBJ2-5,TRBV19,-,CASKLDLFQETQYF
TRBJ1-6,TRBV9,-,CASCEGVLSPLHF
TRBJ1-1,TRBV6-5,-,CASSYVGEAFF
TRBJ2-7,TRBV7-9,-,CASSLIDYEQYF
TRBJ2-7,TRBV21-1,-,CASSKLPRDEQYF
TRBJ2-7,TRBV9,TRBD2,CASSVGFGGAYEQYF
TRBJ2-4,TRBV10-1,-,CASSESLVAKNIQYF
TRBJ1-1,TRBV28,-,CASIYTRANTEAFF
TRBJ2-7,TRBV19,-,CASAPLDRTYEQYF
TRBJ2-4,TRBV5-4,-,CASSSQGLGIKNIQYF
TRBJ2-2,TRBV11-3,-,CASSPGTPGELFF
TRBJ2-7,TRBV6-1,TRBD2,CASSEVTSGRADF
TRBJ1-1,TRBV5-1,-,CASSTGESMNTEAFF
TRBJ1-2,TRBV5-1,-,CASSLDGVYGYTF
TRBJ1-2,TRBV5-8,TRBD1,CASSLGTGYYGYTF
TRBJ1-3,TRBV7-8,-,CASSLNPGHSGNTIYF
TRBJ1-1,TRBV6-1,-,CASSEVWTGDTEAFF
TRBJ1-1,TRBV18,TRBD1,CASSLTGVTEAFF
TRBJ2-5,TRBV5-6,TRBD2,CASSPGLAGGLGSETQYF
TRBJ2-7,TRBV5-1,TRBD2,CASSLGTSSGEQYF
TRBJ2-2,TRBV12-5,TRBD2,CASNAGGGELFF
TRBJ1-1,TRBV28,-,CASSLMVETAFF
TRBJ1-6,TRBV18,-,CASSPVGDSPLHF
TRBJ2-7,TRBV18,TRBD2,CASSPTPSGGYEQYF
TRBJ2-7,TRBV15,TRBD2,CATSGGGTSYEQYF
TRBJ2-1,TRBV5-1,TRBD2,CASSLAGGRADNEQFF
TRBJ2-1,TRBV5-5,-,CASSQPAGKLYNEQFF
TRBJ2-2,TRBV5-5,-,CASIGENTGELFF
TRBJ1-4,TRBV28,TRBD1,CASSGGQGDEKLFF
TRBJ1-2,TRBV5-4,-,CASSLSLQNYGYTF
TRBJ2-5,TRBV5-6,TRBD2,CASSPNSGGAAETQYF
TRBJ2-5,TRBV6-5,-,CASSYSNARARETQYF
TRBJ1-1,TRBV19,TRBD1,CASSPEGTVNTEAFF
TRBJ2-5,TRBV5-1,TRBD1,CASSGSGGVGETQYF
TRBJ1-1,TRBV9,TRBD1,CASSARQGENTEAFF
TRBJ1-1,TRBV11-2,TRBD1,CASSPQGGRTEAFF
TRBJ2-5,TRBV10-1,-,CASSGRPNQETQYF
TRBJ2-2,TRBV2,TRBD2,CASMGKRGGTGELFF